These T cell receptor beta chains were read from a single sample in a study of tumor and adjacent non-tumor tissue in lung cancer. Using its own MiXCR run on the multiplex PCR reads, TCRdb lists one record per CDR3 protein. Counted here are some 66,000 distinct CDR3 sequences, around 61% occurring once; the ten biggest clones make up under 35%. The sequenced sample consisted of distant non-tumor lung tissue. The receptors were gathered from a man aged 65 to 79 with non-small cell lung cancer. CDR3s include the opening cysteine and the closing phenylalanine or tryptophan. The D gene is left open where the match is weak. A clone size is listed for some rows: how often the clone was seen (once, few, many), or a class if it is expanded.

D gene: TRBD2
clone size: NA
J gene: TRBJ2-5
V gene: TRBV11-2
CDR3 length: 14
CDR3 DNA: TGTGCCAGCAGCTTATGGGAGGGCCAAGGGACCCAGTACTTC
CDR3 protein: CASSLWEGQGTQYF

D gene: TRBD2
clone size: NA
J gene: TRBJ2-1
V gene: TRBV7-9
CDR3 length: 16
CDR3 DNA: TGTGCCAGCAGCTCCCGGGGGGTGGGCAAAGACAATGAGCAGCTCTTC
CDR3 protein: CASSSRGVGKDNEQLF

D gene: TRBD1
clone size: NA
J gene: TRBJ1-4
V gene: TRBV20-1
CDR3 length: 14
CDR3 DNA: TGCAGTGCCCTCTCCGGGACAGGTAAAGAAAAACTGTTTTTT
CDR3 protein: CSALSGTGKEKLFF

D gene: TRBD1
clone size: NA
J gene: TRBJ2-5
V gene: TRBV11-2
CDR3 length: 14
CDR3 DNA: TGTGGCAGCAACATATACAACAGGGGGGAGACCCAGTACTTC
CDR3 protein: CGSNIYNRGETQYF

D gene: TRBD1
clone size: few
J gene: TRBJ2-1
V gene: TRBV7-3
CDR3 length: 13
CDR3 DNA: TGTGCCAGCAGCAACACAGGGGGCGGTGAGCAGTTCTTC
CDR3 protein: CASSNTGGGEQFF

D gene: TRBD2
clone size: many
J gene: TRBJ2-3
V gene: TRBV20-1
CDR3 length: 15
CDR3 DNA: TGCAGTGCTGACGGACTAGCGGGAGGGCCCTATACGCAGTATTTT
CDR3 protein: CSADGLAGGPYTQYF

D gene: NA
clone size: many
J gene: TRBJ2-2
V gene: TRBV6-1
CDR3 length: 16
CDR3 DNA: TGTGCCACCCTCAGGGTCCGGGGGATAGACACCGGGGAGCTGTTTTTT
CDR3 protein: CATLRVRGIDTGELFF

D gene: NA
clone size: NA
J gene: TRBJ2-7
V gene: TRBV4-1
CDR3 length: 11
CDR3 DNA: TGCGCCAGCCACGCCGGCTACGAGCAGTACTTC
CDR3 protein: CASHAGYEQYF

D gene: NA
clone size: many
J gene: TRBJ1-2
V gene: TRBV12-3/TRBV12-4
CDR3 length: 13
CDR3 DNA: TGTGCCAGCAGTTTCAGGGGAGGCTATGGCTACACCTTC
CDR3 protein: CASSFRGGYGYTF

D gene: NA
clone size: NA
J gene: TRBJ2-2
V gene: TRBV7-3
CDR3 length: 16
CDR3 DNA: TGTGCCAGCAGCCCCCTCGGGGTAGCCAACACCGGGGAGCTGTTTTTT
CDR3 protein: CASSPLGVANTGELFF

D gene: TRBD2
clone size: many
J gene: TRBJ2-3
V gene: TRBV28
CDR3 length: 15
CDR3 DNA: TGTGCCACCCGGACTAGCGGCAGCCCCACAGATACGCAGTATTTT
CDR3 protein: CATRTSGSPTDTQYF

D gene: NA
clone size: NA
J gene: TRBJ2-7
V gene: TRBV6-6
CDR3 length: 14
CDR3 DNA: TGTGCCTACCGGGGCCCAGGTTCCCTACTTGAGCAGTACTTC
CDR3 protein: CAYRGPGSLLEQYF

D gene: NA
clone size: NA
J gene: TRBJ1-4
V gene: TRBV12-3/TRBV12-4
CDR3 length: 16
CDR3 DNA: TGTGCCAGCAGTTCCCTCCGGTCAGGCCTTAATGAAAAACTGTTTTTT
CDR3 protein: CASSSLRSGLNEKLFF

D gene: NA
clone size: NA
J gene: TRBJ2-7
V gene: TRBV12-3/TRBV12-4
CDR3 length: 12
CDR3 DNA: TGTGCCAACAGCCCGACATACTACGACCAGTACTTC
CDR3 protein: CANSPTYYDQYF

D gene: NA
clone size: once
J gene: TRBJ2-7
V gene: TRBV28
CDR3 length: 13
CDR3 DNA: TGTGCCAGCGGTCAACCGGGGACCTACGAACAGTACTTC
CDR3 protein: CASGQPGTYEQYF

D gene: NA
clone size: NA
J gene: TRBJ2-1
V gene: TRBV11-2
CDR3 length: 18
CDR3 DNA: TGTGCCAGCAGCTTCAGGGCCCCCTGGGGTGGCTCCTACAATGAACAGTTCTTC
CDR3 protein: CASSFRAPWGGSYNEQFF

D gene: NA
clone size: NA
J gene: TRBJ2-1
V gene: TRBV12-3/TRBV12-4
CDR3 length: 12
CDR3 DNA: TGTGCCAGCGGCCCCAGAAGAGGTGAGCAGTTCTTC
CDR3 protein: CASGPRRGEQFF

D gene: NA
clone size: NA
J gene: TRBJ2-1
V gene: TRBV20-1
CDR3 length: 15
CDR3 DNA: TGCAGTTCCAGAGAAGTGCGTGTGGCGTCCAATAAGCAGTTCTTC
CDR3 protein: CSSREVRVASNKQFF

D gene: NA
clone size: NA
J gene: TRBJ2-2
V gene: TRBV6-1
CDR3 length: 16
CDR3 DNA: TGTGCCAACAGTGATTCACATGGTTCGGACACCAGGGAGCTGTTTTTT
CDR3 protein: CANSDSHGSDTRELFF

D gene: NA
clone size: many
J gene: TRBJ2-2
V gene: TRBV6-1
CDR3 length: 14
CDR3 DNA: TGTGCCAGCAGGAGGGTCTCCGACACCGGGGAGCTGTTTTTT
CDR3 protein: CASRRVSDTGELFF

D gene: NA
clone size: NA
J gene: TRBJ1-2
V gene: TRBV6-2/TRBV6-3
CDR3 length: 13
CDR3 DNA: TGTGGCATCAGGACACAGGGTTACTATGGTTACACCTTC
CDR3 protein: CGIRTQGYYGYTF

D gene: NA
clone size: NA
J gene: TRBJ1-5
V gene: TRBV20-1
CDR3 length: 12
CDR3 DNA: TGTAATGCTATACAGTACAATCAGCCCCAGCATTTT
CDR3 protein: CNAIQYNQPQHF

D gene: NA
clone size: NA
J gene: TRBJ2-7
V gene: TRBV12-3/TRBV12-4
CDR3 length: 11
CDR3 DNA: TGTGCCAGCGGGGCCCCCTCGGAGCAGTACTTC
CDR3 protein: CASGAPSEQYF

D gene: NA
clone size: many
J gene: TRBJ2-7
V gene: TRBV5-1
CDR3 length: 14
CDR3 DNA: TGCGCCAGCAGCTTGAACGAACGTACCTACGAGCAGTACTTC
CDR3 protein: CASSLNERTYEQYF

D gene: NA
clone size: NA
J gene: TRBJ2-5
V gene: TRBV6-5
CDR3 length: 14
CDR3 DNA: TGTGCCAGCAGGCTCCAGGACAGCCAAGAGACCCACTACTTC
CDR3 protein: CASRLQDSQETHYF

D gene: NA
clone size: NA
J gene: TRBJ2-5
V gene: TRBV2
CDR3 length: 15
CDR3 DNA: TGTGCCAGCACGCATCAGGGGGGGCCGCAAGGGACCCAGTACTTC
CDR3 protein: CASTHQGGPQGTQYF

D gene: TRBD2
clone size: NA
J gene: TRBJ2-5
V gene: TRBV29-1
CDR3 length: 14
CDR3 DNA: TGCAGCGCCACCTCAGCGGAGGGGAGGGAGACCCAATACTTC
CDR3 protein: CSATSAEGRETQYF

D gene: NA
clone size: NA
J gene: TRBJ2-1
V gene: TRBV11-3
CDR3 length: 15
CDR3 DNA: TGTGCCGGCGGCCTTCTAGCAGGGGTTAACAATGAGCAGTTCTTC
CDR3 protein: CAGGLLAGVNNEQFF

D gene: TRBD1
clone size: NA
J gene: TRBJ2-2
V gene: TRBV11-2
CDR3 length: 16
CDR3 DNA: TGTGCCATCAGCTTAGCACAGGGGGCGATCACCGGGGAGCTGTTTTTT
CDR3 protein: CAISLAQGAITGELFF

D gene: NA
clone size: NA
J gene: TRBJ2-7
V gene: TRBV29-1
CDR3 length: 11
CDR3 DNA: TGCAGCGTTGGATACAGTTACGCGCAGTATTTC
CDR3 protein: CSVGYSYAQYF

D gene: TRBD1
clone size: few
J gene: TRBJ2-1
V gene: TRBV20-1
CDR3 length: 14
CDR3 DNA: TGCAGTGCTAAGACAGGGCCGACCTACAATGAGCAGTTCTTC
CDR3 protein: CSAKTGPTYNEQFF

D gene: NA
clone size: NA
J gene: TRBJ1-3
V gene: TRBV11-2
CDR3 length: 18
CDR3 DNA: TGTGCCAGCAGCCCCCAAGGGACGGTCCTGTTCTCTGGAAAAACCATATATTTT
CDR3 protein: CASSPQGTVLFSGKTIYF

D gene: NA
clone size: NA
J gene: TRBJ2-2
V gene: TRBV4-1
CDR3 length: 16
CDR3 DNA: TGCGCCAGCAGCCAAAAAGGGGGGATGAACACCGGGGAGCTGTTTTTT
CDR3 protein: CASSQKGGMNTGELFF

D gene: TRBD2
clone size: NA
J gene: TRBJ2-1
V gene: TRBV12-3/TRBV12-4
CDR3 length: 15
CDR3 DNA: TGTGCCAGCATTGGACTAGCGGGAGGTACGAATAAGCAGTTCTTC
CDR3 protein: CASIGLAGGTNKQFF

D gene: NA
clone size: once
J gene: TRBJ2-3
V gene: TRBV5-4
CDR3 length: 14
CDR3 DNA: TGTGCCAGCAGCTTGGAACCAAGCACAGATGCGCAGTATTTC
CDR3 protein: CASSLEPSTDAQYF

D gene: NA
clone size: NA
J gene: TRBJ1-1
V gene: TRBV6-5
CDR3 length: 15
CDR3 DNA: TGTGCCAGCAGAGTGGGCTCCAATATGAACACTGAAGCTTTCTTT
CDR3 protein: CASRVGSNMNTEAFF

D gene: NA
clone size: NA
J gene: TRBJ2-3
V gene: TRBV10-3
CDR3 length: 13
CDR3 DNA: TGTGCCATCAGTGCGTCGAAGGGGGATACTCAGTATTTT
CDR3 protein: CAISASKGDTQYF

D gene: TRBD2
clone size: NA
J gene: TRBJ2-7
V gene: TRBV11-2
CDR3 length: 15
CDR3 DNA: TGTGCCAGCAGCTTGGGACCCGAAACCTCGGGGGGGCAGTACTTC
CDR3 protein: CASSLGPETSGGQYF

D gene: NA
clone size: NA
J gene: TRBJ2-3
V gene: TRBV10-3
CDR3 length: 15
CDR3 DNA: TGTGCCATCAACCTTAGAGGGGGGGCCAGAGATACGCAGTATTTT
CDR3 protein: CAINLRGGARDTQYF

D gene: NA
clone size: many
J gene: TRBJ2-3
V gene: TRBV12-3/TRBV12-4
CDR3 length: 13
CDR3 DNA: TGTGCCAGCCTCCGGGGGAGCACAGATACGCAGTATTTT
CDR3 protein: CASLRGSTDTQYF

D gene: NA
clone size: once
J gene: TRBJ2-3
V gene: TRBV7-2
CDR3 length: 14
CDR3 DNA: TGTGCCAGCAGCTTATCGCGGAGCACAGATACGCAGTATTTT
CDR3 protein: CASSLSRSTDTQYF

D gene: NA
clone size: many
J gene: TRBJ2-4
V gene: TRBV7-8
CDR3 length: 14
CDR3 DNA: TGTGCCAGCAGCTTCCTATCGGCCAAAAACATTCAGTACTTC
CDR3 protein: CASSFLSAKNIQYF

D gene: TRBD1
clone size: NA
J gene: TRBJ2-7
V gene: TRBV25-1
CDR3 length: 18
CDR3 DNA: TGTGCCAGCAGTGGTAACAGGGGGCGAACGGGAGGATTCTACGAGCAGTACTTC
CDR3 protein: CASSGNRGRTGGFYEQYF

D gene: TRBD1
clone size: many
J gene: TRBJ2-2
V gene: TRBV6-1
CDR3 length: 17
CDR3 DNA: TGTGCCAGCAGAGGACGCGGGACAGGGACGAACACCGGGGAGCTGTTTTTT
CDR3 protein: CASRGRGTGTNTGELFF

D gene: NA
clone size: few
J gene: TRBJ2-1
V gene: TRBV21-1
CDR3 length: 16
CDR3 DNA: TGTGCCAGCAGCAAAGAACAGCGGGGGGCCTACAATGAGCAGTTCTTC
CDR3 protein: CASSKEQRGAYNEQFF

D gene: TRBD1
clone size: NA
J gene: TRBJ2-3
V gene: TRBV23-1
CDR3 length: 19
CDR3 DNA: TGCGCCAGCAGTCAATCCTATCGGAGGGACAGGGACCCCACAGATACGCAGTATTTT
CDR3 protein: CASSQSYRRDRDPTDTQYF

D gene: NA
clone size: NA
J gene: TRBJ2-2
V gene: TRBV11-2
CDR3 length: 13
CDR3 DNA: TGTGCCAGCGGGGGGCAGGGGACCGGGGAGCCCTTTTTT
CDR3 protein: CASGGQGTGEPFF

D gene: TRBD1
clone size: NA
J gene: TRBJ2-7
V gene: TRBV18
CDR3 length: 15
CDR3 DNA: TGTGCCAGCCCACCTTCCGGGACAGGGTGGGGCGAGCAGTACTTC
CDR3 protein: CASPPSGTGWGEQYF